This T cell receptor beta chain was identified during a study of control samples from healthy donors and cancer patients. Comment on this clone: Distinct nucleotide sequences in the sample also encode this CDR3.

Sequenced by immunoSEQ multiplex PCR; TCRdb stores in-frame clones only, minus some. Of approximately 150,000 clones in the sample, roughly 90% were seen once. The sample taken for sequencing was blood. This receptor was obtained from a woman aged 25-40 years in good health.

The CDR3 is CASSLAGGNQPQHF. The CDR3 nucleotides read TGTGCCAGCAGTTTAGCGGGCGGCAATCAGCCCCAGCATTTT. The V gene is TRBV27, the J gene TRBJ1-5, with D uncertain. The V end lost 2 bases, the J end lost 2 bases, and 7 bases lay between the germline ends. CDR1 MNHEY and CDR2 SMNVEV come from the germline V gene (reference sequence). The CDR3 totals 14 residues.